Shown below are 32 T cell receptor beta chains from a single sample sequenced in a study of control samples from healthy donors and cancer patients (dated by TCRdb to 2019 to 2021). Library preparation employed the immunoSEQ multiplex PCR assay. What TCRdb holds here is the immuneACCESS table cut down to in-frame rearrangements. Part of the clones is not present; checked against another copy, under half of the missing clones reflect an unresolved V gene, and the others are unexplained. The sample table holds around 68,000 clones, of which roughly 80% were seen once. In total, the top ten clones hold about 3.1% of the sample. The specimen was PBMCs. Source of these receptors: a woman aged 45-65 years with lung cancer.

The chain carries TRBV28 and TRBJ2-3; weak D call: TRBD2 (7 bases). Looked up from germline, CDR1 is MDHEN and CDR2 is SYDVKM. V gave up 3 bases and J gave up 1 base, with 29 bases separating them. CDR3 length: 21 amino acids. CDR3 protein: CASSLGWQAGDNLYRTDTQYF. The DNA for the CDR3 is TGTGCCAGCAGTTTGGGGTGGCAGGCGGGGGACAACCTATATCGCACAGATACGCAGTATTTT.

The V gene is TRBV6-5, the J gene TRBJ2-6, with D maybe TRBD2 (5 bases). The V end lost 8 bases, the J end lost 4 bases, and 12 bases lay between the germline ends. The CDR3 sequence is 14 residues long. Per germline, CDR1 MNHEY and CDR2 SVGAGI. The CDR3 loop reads CASGRGWGANVLTF. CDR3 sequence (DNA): TGTGCCAGCGGACGGGGTTGGGGGGCCAACGTCCTGACTTTC.

The CDR3 region is CASSPGTGNYGYTF. In DNA, the CDR3 is TGTGCCAGCAGTCCCGGGACAGGGAACTATGGCTACACCTTC. The chain has TRBV27 and TRBJ1-2, with TRBD1 matching 9 bases. CDR1 is MNHEY and CDR2 is SMNVEV in the germline V gene (reference sequence). The length of the CDR3 is 14 residues. Trimming at V came to 5 bases and at J to 2 bases, leaving 3 bases not matched to a gene.

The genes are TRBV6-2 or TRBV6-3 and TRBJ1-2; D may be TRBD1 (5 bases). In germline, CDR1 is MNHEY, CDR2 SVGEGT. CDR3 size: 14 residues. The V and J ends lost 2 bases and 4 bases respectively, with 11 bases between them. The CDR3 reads CASSYGAGRYGYTF. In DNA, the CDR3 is TGTGCCAGCAGTTACGGGGCAGGGCGCTATGGCTACACCTTC.

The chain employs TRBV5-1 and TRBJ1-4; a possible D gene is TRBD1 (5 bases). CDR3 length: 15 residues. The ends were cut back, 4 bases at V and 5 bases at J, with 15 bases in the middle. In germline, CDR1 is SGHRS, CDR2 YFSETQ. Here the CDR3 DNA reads TGCGCCAGCAGCCCGGCGGGACCCCGGAATGAAAAACTGTTTTTT. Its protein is CASSPAGPRNEKLFF.

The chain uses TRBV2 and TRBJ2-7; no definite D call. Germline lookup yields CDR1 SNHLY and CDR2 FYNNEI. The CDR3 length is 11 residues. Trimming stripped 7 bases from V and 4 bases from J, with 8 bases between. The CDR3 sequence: CASTFRYEQYF. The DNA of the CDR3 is TGTGCCAGCACCTTCCGGTACGAGCAGTACTTC.

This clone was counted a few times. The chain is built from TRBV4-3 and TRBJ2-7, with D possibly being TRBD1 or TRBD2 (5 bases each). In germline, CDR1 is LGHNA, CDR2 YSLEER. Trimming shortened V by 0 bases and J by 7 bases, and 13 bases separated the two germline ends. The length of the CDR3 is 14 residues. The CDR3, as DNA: TGCGCCAGCAGCCAAGATCGATCGGGACGGGAGCAGTACTTC. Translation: CASSQDRSGREQYF.

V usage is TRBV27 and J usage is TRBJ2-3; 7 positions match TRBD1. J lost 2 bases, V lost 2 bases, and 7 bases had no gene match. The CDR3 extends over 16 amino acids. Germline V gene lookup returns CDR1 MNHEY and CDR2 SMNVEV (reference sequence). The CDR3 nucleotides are TGTGCCAGCAGTTTACTCTCAGGGGGTCTCACAGATACGCAGTATTTT. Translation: CASSLLSGGLTDTQYF.

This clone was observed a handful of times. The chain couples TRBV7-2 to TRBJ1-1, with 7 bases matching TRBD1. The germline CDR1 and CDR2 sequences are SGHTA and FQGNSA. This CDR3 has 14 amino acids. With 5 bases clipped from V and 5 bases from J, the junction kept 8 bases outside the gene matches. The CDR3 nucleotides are TGTGCCAGCAGCCCCCAGGGGGGGAGGACTGAAGCTTTCTTT. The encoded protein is CASSPQGGRTEAFF.

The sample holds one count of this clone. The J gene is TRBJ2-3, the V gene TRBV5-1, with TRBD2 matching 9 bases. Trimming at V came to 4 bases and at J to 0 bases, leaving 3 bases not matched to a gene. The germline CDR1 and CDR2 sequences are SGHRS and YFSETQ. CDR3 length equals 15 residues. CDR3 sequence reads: CASSVTSGSTDTQYF. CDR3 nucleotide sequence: TGCGCCAGCAGCGTAACTAGCGGGAGCACAGATACGCAGTATTTT.

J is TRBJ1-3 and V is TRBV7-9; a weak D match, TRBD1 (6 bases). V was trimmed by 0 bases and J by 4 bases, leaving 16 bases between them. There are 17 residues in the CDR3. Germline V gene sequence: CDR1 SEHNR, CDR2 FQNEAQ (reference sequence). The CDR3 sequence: CASSLAQHQGPGNTIYF. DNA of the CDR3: TGTGCCAGCAGCTTAGCGCAGCATCAGGGGCCCGGAAACACCATATATTTT.

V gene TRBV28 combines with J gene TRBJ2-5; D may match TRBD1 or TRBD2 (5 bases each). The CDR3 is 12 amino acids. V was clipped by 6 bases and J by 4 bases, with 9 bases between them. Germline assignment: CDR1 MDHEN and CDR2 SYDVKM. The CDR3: CASSRERETQYF. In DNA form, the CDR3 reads TGTGCCAGCAGCAGGGAGAGAGAGACCCAGTACTTC.

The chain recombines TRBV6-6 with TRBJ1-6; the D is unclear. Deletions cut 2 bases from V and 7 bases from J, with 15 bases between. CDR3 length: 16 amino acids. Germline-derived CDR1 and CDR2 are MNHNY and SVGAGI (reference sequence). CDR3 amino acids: CASSYKAGSRNSPLHF. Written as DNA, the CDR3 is TGTGCCAGCAGTTACAAGGCAGGCTCTCGGAATTCACCCCTCCACTTT.

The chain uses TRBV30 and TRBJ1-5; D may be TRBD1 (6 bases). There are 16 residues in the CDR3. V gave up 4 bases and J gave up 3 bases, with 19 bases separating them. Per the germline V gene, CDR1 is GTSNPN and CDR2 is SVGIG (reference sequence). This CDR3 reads CAWTPMGHSYNQPQHF. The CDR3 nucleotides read TGTGCCTGGACACCTATGGGACACAGTTACAATCAGCCCCAGCATTTT. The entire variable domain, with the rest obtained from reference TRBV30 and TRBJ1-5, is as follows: SQTIHQWPATLVQPVGSPLSLECTVEGTSNPNLYWYRQAAGRGLQLLFYSVGIGQISSEVPQNLSASRPQDRQFILSSKKLLLSDSGFYLCAWTPMGHSYNQPQHFGDGTRLSIL.

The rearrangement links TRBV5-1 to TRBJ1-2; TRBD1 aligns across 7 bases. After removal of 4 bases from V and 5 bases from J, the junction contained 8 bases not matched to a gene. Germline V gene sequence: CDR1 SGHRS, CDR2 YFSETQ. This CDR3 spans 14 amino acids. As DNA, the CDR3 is TGCGCCAGCAGCGACGACAGGGCAAGTTATGGCTACACCTTC. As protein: CASSDDRASYGYTF. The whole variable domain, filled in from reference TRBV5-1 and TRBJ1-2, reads KAGVTQTPRYLIKTRGQQVTLSCSPISGHRSVSWYQQTPGQGLQFLFEYFSETQRNKGNFPGRFSGRQFSNSRSEMNVSTLELGDSALYLCASSDDRASYGYTFGSGTRLTVV.

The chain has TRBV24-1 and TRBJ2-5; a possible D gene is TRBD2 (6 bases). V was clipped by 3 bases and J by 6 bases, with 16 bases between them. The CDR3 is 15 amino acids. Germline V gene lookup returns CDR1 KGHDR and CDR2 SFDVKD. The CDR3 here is CATSDPGLGMQTQYF. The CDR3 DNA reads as TGTGCCACCAGTGATCCGGGACTTGGGATGCAGACCCAGTACTTC.

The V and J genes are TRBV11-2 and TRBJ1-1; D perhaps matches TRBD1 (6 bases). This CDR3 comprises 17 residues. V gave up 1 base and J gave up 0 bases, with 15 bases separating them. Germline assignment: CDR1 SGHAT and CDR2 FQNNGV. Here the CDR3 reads CASSLGRGQVLNTEAFF. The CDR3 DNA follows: TGTGCCAGCAGCTTAGGACGGGGGCAGGTACTGAACACTGAAGCTTTCTTT.

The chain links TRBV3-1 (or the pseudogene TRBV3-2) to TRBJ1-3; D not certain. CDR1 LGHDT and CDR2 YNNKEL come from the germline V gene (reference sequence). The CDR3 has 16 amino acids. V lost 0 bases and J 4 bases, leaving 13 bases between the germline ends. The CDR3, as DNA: TGTGCCAGCAGCCAAGATGGGCCAATGGGAGGAAACACCATATATTTT. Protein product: CASSQDGPMGGNTIYF.

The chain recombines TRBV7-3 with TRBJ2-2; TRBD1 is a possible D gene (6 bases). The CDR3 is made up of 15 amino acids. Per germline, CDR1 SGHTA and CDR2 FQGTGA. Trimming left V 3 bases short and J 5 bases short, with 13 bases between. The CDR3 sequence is CASSFTTGGTGELFF. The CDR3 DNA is TGTGCCAGCAGCTTTACGACAGGAGGAACCGGGGAGCTGTTTTTT.

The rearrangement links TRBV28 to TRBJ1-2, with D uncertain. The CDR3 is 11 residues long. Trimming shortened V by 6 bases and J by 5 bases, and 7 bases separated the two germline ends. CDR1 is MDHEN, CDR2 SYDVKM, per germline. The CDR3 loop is CASRVDYGYTF. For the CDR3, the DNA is TGTGCCAGCAGAGTAGATTATGGCTACACCTTC.

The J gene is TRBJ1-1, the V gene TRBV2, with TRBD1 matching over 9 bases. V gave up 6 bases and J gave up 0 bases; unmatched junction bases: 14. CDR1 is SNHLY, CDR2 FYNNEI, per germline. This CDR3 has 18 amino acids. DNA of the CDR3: TGTGCCAGCAGCCCAACAGGGGGCCCTACAAGAGTGAACACTGAAGCTTTCTTT. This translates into CASSPTGGPTRVNTEAFF.

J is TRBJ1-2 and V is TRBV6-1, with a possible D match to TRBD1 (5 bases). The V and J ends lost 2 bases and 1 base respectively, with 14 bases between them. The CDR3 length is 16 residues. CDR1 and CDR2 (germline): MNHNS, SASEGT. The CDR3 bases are TGTGCCAGCAGTGAAATGGGAGGACAAATTAACTATGGCTACACCTTC. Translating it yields CASSEMGGQINYGYTF.

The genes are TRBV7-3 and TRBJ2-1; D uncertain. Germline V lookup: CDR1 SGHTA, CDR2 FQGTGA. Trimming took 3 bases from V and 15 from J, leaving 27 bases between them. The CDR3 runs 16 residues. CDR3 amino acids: CASSFQKTRTGADTFF. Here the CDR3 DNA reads TGTGCCAGCAGCTTTCAAAAAACTCGAACCGGAGCCGACACGTTCTTC.

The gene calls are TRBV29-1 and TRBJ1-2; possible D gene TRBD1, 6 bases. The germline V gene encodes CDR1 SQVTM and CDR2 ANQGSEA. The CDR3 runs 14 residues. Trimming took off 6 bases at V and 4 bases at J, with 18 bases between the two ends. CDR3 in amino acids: CSVTTGTSSYGYTF. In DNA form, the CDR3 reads TGCAGCGTCACGACAGGAACTTCTAGCTATGGCTACACCTTC.

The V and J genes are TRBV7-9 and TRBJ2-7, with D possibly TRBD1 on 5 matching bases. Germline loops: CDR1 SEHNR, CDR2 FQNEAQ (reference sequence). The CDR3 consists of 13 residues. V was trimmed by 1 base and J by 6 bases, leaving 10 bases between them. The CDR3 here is CASSLVAGSEQYF. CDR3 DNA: TGTGCCAGCAGCTTAGTAGCAGGGTCCGAGCAGTACTTC.

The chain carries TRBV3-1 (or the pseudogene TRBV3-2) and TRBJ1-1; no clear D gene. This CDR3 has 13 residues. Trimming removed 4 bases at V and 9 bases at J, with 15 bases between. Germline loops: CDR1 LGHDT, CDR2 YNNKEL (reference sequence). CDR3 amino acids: CASSPILGDKAFF. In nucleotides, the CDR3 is TGTGCCAGCAGCCCCATCTTAGGTGACAAAGCTTTCTTT.

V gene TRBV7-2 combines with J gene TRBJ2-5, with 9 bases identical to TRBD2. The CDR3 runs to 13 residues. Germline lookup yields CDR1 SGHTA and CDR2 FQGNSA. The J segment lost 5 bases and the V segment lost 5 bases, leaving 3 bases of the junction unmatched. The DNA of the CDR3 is TGTGCCAGCAGCGTCCTAGCGGGGGAGACCCAGTACTTC. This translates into CASSVLAGETQYF.

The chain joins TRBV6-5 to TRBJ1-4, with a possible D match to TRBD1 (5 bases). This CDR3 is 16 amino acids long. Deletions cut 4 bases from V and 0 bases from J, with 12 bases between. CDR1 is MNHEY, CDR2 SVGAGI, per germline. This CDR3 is CASSFSGSPTNEKLFF. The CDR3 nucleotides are TGTGCCAGCAGTTTTTCAGGGTCTCCAACTAATGAAAAACTGTTTTTT.

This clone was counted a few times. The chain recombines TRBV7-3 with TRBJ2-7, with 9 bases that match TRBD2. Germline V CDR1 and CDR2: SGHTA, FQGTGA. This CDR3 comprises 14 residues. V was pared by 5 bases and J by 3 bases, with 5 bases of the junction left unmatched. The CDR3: CASSPQAGGYEQYF. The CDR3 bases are TGTGCCAGCAGCCCTCAAGCGGGGGGCTACGAGCAGTACTTC.

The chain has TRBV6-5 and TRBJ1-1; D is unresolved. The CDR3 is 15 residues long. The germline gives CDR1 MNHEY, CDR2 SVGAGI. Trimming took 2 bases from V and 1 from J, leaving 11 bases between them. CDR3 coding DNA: TGTGCCAGCAGTTACCAAGGGCTCTCGAACACTGAAGCTTTCTTT. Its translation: CASSYQGLSNTEAFF.

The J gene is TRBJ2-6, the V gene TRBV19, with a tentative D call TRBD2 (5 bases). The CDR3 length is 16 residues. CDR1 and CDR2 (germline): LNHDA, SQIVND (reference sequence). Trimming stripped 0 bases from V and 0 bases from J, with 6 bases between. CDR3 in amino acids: CASSIDGGSGANVLTF. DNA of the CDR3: TGTGCCAGTAGTATAGACGGAGGCTCTGGGGCCAACGTCCTGACTTTC.

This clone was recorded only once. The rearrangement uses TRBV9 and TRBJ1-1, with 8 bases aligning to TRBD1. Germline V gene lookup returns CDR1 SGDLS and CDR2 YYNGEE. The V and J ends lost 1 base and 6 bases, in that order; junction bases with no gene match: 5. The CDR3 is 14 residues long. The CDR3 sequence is CASSVRTDRAEAFF. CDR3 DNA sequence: TGTGCCAGCAGCGTACGTACGGACAGGGCTGAAGCTTTCTTT.